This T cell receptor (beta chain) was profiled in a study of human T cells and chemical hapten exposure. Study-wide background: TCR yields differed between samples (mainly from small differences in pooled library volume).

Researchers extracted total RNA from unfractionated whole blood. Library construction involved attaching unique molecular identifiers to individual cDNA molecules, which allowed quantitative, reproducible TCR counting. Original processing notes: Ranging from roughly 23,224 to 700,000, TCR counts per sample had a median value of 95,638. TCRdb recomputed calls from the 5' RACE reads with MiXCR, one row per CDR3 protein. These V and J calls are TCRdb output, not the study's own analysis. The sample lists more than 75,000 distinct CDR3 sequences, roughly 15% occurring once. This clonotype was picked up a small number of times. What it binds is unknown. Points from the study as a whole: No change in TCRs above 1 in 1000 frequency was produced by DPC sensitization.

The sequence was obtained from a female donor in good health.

CDR3 coding DNA: TGCAGTGCTCAACCGAGCGGGAGGACGTGGGAGACCCAGTACTTC. Its translation: CSAQPSGRTWETQYF. The chain is built from TRBV20-1 and TRBJ2-5, with 9 bases matching TRBD2. Looked up from germline, CDR1 is DFQATT and CDR2 is SNEGSKA (reference sequence). CDR3 length: 15 amino acids. V dropped 5 bases and J dropped 5; count of bases not matched to a gene: 12.